This TCR beta chain was obtained from a study of blood T cell repertoires in COVID-19. As for the study in general: Some COVID-19 samples were acute and others convalescent; all came from the United States, Italy and Spain. The analysed material was cDNA or gDNA that came from T cells, B-cell-depleted T cells, or PBMCs.

Per the authors' pipeline: Cell counts per sample came from amplifying reference gene primers. Clones were sequenced by immunoSEQ multiplex PCR, and TCRdb holds only the in-frame ones, with some missing. V and J calls and clone size are as listed in that table; D and trimming were resolved from the DNA. The sample holds over 65,000 clones, about four fifths seen once. V was cut by 0 bases and J by 3 bases, with 12 bases left in between. The CDR3 runs 16 residues. Germline V lookup: CDR1 MGHRA, CDR2 YSYEKL. Sequences were obtained from peripheral blood. The TCR originated in a woman aged 40 to 49 with active or convalescent COVID-19. The rearrangement links TRBV4-1 to TRBJ1-5, with D unclear. In DNA, the CDR3 is TGCGCCAGCAGCCAAGATCGGGTCCCCCCCAATCAGCCCCAGCATTTT. Amino acids: CASSQDRVPPNQPQHF.